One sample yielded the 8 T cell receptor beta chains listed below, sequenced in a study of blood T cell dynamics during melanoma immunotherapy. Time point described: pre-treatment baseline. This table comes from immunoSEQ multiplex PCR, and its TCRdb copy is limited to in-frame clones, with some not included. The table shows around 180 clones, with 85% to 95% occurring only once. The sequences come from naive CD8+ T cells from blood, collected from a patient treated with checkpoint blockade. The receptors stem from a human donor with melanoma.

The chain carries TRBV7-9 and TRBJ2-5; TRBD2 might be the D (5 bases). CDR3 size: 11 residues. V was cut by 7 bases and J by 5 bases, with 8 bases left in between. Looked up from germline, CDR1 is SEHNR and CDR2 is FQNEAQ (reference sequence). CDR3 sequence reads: CASIEGETQYF. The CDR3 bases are TGTGCCAGCATCGAGGGTGAGACCCAGTACTTC.

Here the CDR3 DNA reads TGTGCCAGCAATAGCGGAGGCTCCTACAATGAGCAGTTCTTC. This gives the protein CASNSGGSYNEQFF. The rearrangement uses TRBV5-6 and TRBJ2-1; tentative D call: TRBD2 (6 bases). The V gene's germline CDR1 is SGHDT and CDR2 YYEEEE. V lost 6 bases to trimming and J lost 0 bases, with 10 bases between them. This CDR3 is built from 14 residues. The full variable domain, completed using reference TRBV5-6 and TRBJ2-1, is DAGVTQSPTHLIKTRGQQVTLRCSPKSGHDTVSWYQQALGQGPQFIFQYYEEEERQRGNFPDRFSGHQFPNYSSELNVNALLLGDSALYLCASNSGGSYNEQFFGPGTRLTVL.

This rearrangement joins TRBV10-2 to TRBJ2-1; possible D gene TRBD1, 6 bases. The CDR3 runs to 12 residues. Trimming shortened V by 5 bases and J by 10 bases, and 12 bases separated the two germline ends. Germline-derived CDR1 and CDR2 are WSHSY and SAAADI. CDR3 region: CASSPDSSEQFF. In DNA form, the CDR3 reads TGCGCCAGCAGTCCGGACAGTTCGGAGCAGTTCTTC.

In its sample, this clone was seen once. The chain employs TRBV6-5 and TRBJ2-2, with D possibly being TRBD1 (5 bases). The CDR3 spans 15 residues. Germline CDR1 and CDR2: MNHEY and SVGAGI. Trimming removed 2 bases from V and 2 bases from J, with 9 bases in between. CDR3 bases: TGTGCCAGCAGTTACCCGGACAAAAACACCGGGGAGCTGTTTTTT. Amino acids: CASSYPDKNTGELFF.

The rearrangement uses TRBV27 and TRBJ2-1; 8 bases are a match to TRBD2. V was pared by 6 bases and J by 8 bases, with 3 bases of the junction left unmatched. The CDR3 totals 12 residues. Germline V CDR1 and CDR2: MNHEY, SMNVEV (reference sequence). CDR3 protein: CASSQAGDEQFF. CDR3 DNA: TGTGCCAGCAGCCAAGCGGGAGATGAGCAGTTCTTC.

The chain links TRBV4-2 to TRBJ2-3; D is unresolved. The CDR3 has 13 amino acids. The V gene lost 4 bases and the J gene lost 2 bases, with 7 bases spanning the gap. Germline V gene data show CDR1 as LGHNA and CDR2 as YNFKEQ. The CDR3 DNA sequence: TGTGCCAGCAGCCTAGAACTCACAGATACGCAGTATTTT. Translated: CASSLELTDTQYF.

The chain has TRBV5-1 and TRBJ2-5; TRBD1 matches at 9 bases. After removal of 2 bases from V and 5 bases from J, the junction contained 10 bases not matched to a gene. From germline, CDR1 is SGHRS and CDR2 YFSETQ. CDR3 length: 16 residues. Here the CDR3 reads CASSFSRTGASETQYF. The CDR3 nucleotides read TGCGCCAGCAGCTTTTCTCGGACAGGGGCGAGCGAGACCCAGTACTTC.

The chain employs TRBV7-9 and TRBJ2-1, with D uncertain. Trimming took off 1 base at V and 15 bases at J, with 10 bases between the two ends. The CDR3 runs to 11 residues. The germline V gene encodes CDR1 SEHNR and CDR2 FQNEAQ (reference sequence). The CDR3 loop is CASSLDQSTFF. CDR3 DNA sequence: TGTGCCAGCAGCTTAGACCAGAGCACGTTCTTC.